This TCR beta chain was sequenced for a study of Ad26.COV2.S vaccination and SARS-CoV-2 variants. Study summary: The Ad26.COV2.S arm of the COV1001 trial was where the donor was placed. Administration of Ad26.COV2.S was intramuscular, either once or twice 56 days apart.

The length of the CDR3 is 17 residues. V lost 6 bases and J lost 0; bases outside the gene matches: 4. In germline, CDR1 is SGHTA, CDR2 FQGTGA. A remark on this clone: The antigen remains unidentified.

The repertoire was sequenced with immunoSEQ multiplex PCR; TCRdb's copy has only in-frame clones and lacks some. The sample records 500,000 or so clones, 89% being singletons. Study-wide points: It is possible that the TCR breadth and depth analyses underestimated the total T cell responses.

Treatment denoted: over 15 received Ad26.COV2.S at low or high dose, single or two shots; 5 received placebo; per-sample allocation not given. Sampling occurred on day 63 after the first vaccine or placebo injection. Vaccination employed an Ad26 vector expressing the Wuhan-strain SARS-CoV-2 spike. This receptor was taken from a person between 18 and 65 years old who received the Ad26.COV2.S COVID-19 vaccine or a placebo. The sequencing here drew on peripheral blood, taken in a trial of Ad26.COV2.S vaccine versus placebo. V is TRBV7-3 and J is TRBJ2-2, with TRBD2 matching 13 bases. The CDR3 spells CASRRGLAGTNTGELFF. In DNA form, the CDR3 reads TGTGCCAGCAGACGGGGACTAGCGGGGACGAACACCGGGGAGCTGTTTTTT.